This T cell receptor beta chain comes out of a study of a mutant IDH1 vaccine in newly diagnosed glioma. V was shortened by 4 bases and J by 7 bases, with 4 bases between the two germline ends. The CDR3 contains 9 residues. Germline V gene data show CDR1 as SQVTM and CDR2 as ANQGSEA. Clones were sequenced by immunoSEQ multiplex PCR, and TCRdb holds only the in-frame ones, with some missing. The data hold 60,000 to 75,000 clones, with around 83% observed a single time. This sample's time point: baseline, week 1 (first vaccination visit). Indicated treatment: pre-vaccination baseline after standard-of-care therapy.

This TCR came from a woman between 18 and 30 years old with glioma. Some clones in this sample may be carry-over from other donors' samples. Specimen: peripheral blood mononuclear cells (PBMCs), collected from a glioma patient treated with radiotherapy, temozolomide or both. V usage is TRBV29-1 and J usage is TRBJ1-2; D is ambiguous. The CDR3: CSVVSGYTF. In DNA form, the CDR3 reads TGCAGCGTTGTCTCTGGCTACACCTTC. The variable domain in full, with the rest retrieved from reference TRBV29-1 and TRBJ1-2, is SAVISQKPSRDICQRGTSLTIQCQVDSQVTMMFWYRQQPGQSLTLIATANQGSEATYESGFVIDKFPISRPNLTFSTLTVSNMSPEDSSIYLCSVVSGYTFGSGTRLTVV.